The source of this T cell receptor (beta chain) is a study of blood T cell repertoires in COVID-19. Using immunoSEQ multiplex PCR, the repertoire was profiled, and TCRdb retains in-frame clones only, with some absent. This table has 45,000 to 60,000 clones, about 90% appearing once. Trimming stripped 3 bases from V and 0 bases from J, with 12 bases between. The CDR3 consists of 16 residues. CDR1 and CDR2 (germline): LNHDA, SQIVND (reference sequence). The rearrangement uses TRBV19 and TRBJ1-5, with no clear D. The origin of this receptor is a man aged 70 or older with active COVID-19. The sample was peripheral blood. The CDR3, as DNA: TGTGCCAGTAGTATGGCGGGCGATTATAGCAATCAGCCCCAGCATTTT. Translated, it gives CASSMAGDYSNQPQHF.